The rows below give T cell receptor beta chains drawn from one sample of a study of cytomegalovirus exposure and HLA in healthy donors. Assay used: immunoSEQ multiplex PCR; TCRdb lists only in-frame clones, some missing. The sample shows about 130,000 clones, 65% to 80% of them seen only once. Sequences were obtained from PBMCs. Source of these receptors: a man aged 35 to 55 in good health and CMV-seropositive. Both conserved end residues are part of each CDR3. The order of the fields is D gene, J gene, clone size, V gene, CDR3 length, CDR3 protein, CDR3 DNA. D genes are given only for firm matches. A row's size may be missing; if present it is once, few, many or a size class.

TRBD2	TRBJ2-7	-	TRBV5-1	16	CASSLAMSGGTYEQYF	TGCGCCAGCAGCCTCGCAATGAGCGGGGGCACCTACGAGCAGTACTTC
-	TRBJ2-3	-	TRBV2	13	CASTRGKRDTQYF	TGTGCCAGCACGAGAGGAAAAAGGGATACGCAGTATTTT
TRBD2	TRBJ2-3	-	TRBV7-7	15	CASSLDGGSTDTQYF	TGTGCTAGCAGCTTAGACGGGGGGAGCACAGATACGCAGTATTTT
-	TRBJ1-2	-	TRBV4-1	16	CATTKGHTGTNYGYTF	TGCGCCACCACAAAAGGACATACAGGAACAAACTATGGCTACACCTTC
TRBD1	TRBJ2-7	-	TRBV10-1	13	CASSLDRGYEQYF	TGCGCCAGCAGTCTGGACAGGGGCTACGAGCAGTACTTC
TRBD1	TRBJ1-5	-	TRBV11-2	15	CASSAGQGMYQPQHF	TGTGCCAGCAGCGCGGGACAGGGGATGTATCAGCCCCAGCATTTT
-	TRBJ1-5	-	TRBV4-2	15	CASSQEPGADQPQHF	TGTGCCAGCAGCCAAGAGCCAGGGGCAGATCAGCCCCAGCATTTT
-	TRBJ1-1	-	TRBV7-8	14	CASSPNRVGTEAFF	TGTGCCAGCAGCCCGAACAGGGTCGGCACTGAAGCTTTCTTT
TRBD2	TRBJ2-7	medium-sized	TRBV6-6	16	CASSYAREAGGYEQYF	TGTGCCAGCAGTTACGCCAGGGAAGCGGGAGGCTACGAGCAGTACTTC
-	TRBJ2-1	-	TRBV2	12	CASSEGTDEQFF	TGTGCCAGCAGTGAAGGGACAGATGAGCAGTTCTTC
-	TRBJ2-1	-	TRBV5-4	13	CASSLASQDEQFF	TGTGCCAGCAGCTTGGCCTCCCAGGATGAGCAGTTCTTC